This TCR beta chain was sequenced during a study of blood T cell repertoires in COVID-19. Across the study: The study drew acute and convalescent COVID-19 samples from the United States, Italy and Spain.

The CDR3 is 13 residues long. With 5 bases removed from V and 4 bases from J, the gap between germline ends came to 11 bases. Using immunoSEQ multiplex PCR, the repertoire was profiled, and TCRdb retains in-frame clones only, with some absent. The sample includes 55,000 to 70,000 clones, 88% of them seen just once. The TCR sequence derives from a woman in her fifties or sixties with COVID-19, enrolled during active disease. V usage is TRBV12-3 or TRBV12-4 and J usage is TRBJ1-2, with D unclear. The sequencing sample was made of peripheral blood. The CDR3: CASSPGRFYGYTF. In DNA, the CDR3 is TGTGCCAGCAGTCCGGGGAGGTTCTATGGCTACACCTTC.